This TCR beta chain stems from a study of blood T cell repertoires in COVID-19. Method: immunoSEQ multiplex PCR; TCRdb's copy keeps in-frame clones and lacks some. The data show approximately 94,000 clones, 75% to 95% seen once. After removal of 2 bases from V and 5 bases from J, the junction contained 0 bases not matched to a gene. The CDR3 has 15 residues. Germline V lookup: CDR1 MNHEY, CDR2 SVGAGI. The TCR comes from a woman aged 45-65 years in a cohort sampled during active COVID-19. The chain is built from TRBV6-5 and TRBJ2-1; 13 bases are a match to TRBD2. Sequences were obtained from peripheral blood. The CDR3 sequence is CASSYGTSGNNEQFF. CDR3 nucleotides: TGTGCCAGCAGTTACGGGACTAGCGGGAACAATGAGCAGTTCTTC.